The 15 T cell receptor beta chains given below trace back to one sample, sequenced in a study of T cells in tuberculosis. Measured with immunoSEQ multiplex PCR; TCRdb has only the in-frame clones, and not every one. The sample includes tens of thousands of clones, around 97% seen only once; the top ten take 6% to 6.5%. Source material: PBMCs. The receptors here all came from a donor aged 5 to 30 with latent tuberculosis or without tuberculosis infection.

The genes are TRBV19 and TRBJ1-2; no clear D gene. The V gene lost 0 bases and the J gene lost 4 bases, with 12 bases spanning the gap. The CDR3 totals 15 residues. Germline V gene lookup returns CDR1 LNHDA and CDR2 SQIVND (reference sequence). The CDR3 is CASSIDGVRPYGYTF. CDR3 in DNA: TGTGCCAGTAGTATAGACGGTGTGAGGCCCTATGGCTACACCTTC. Full variable domain (missing parts from reference TRBV19 and TRBJ1-2): DGGITQSPKYLFRKEGQNVTLSCEQNLNHDAMYWYRQDPGQGLRLIYYSQIVNDFQKGDIAEGYSVSREKKESFPLTVTSAQKNPTAFYLCASSIDGVRPYGYTFGSGTRLTVV.

The chain joins TRBV30 to TRBJ1-1, with a possible D match to TRBD1 (6 bases). This CDR3 spans 11 amino acids. V was trimmed by 2 bases and J by 8 bases, leaving 9 bases between them. In germline, CDR1 is GTSNPN, CDR2 SVGIG (reference sequence). CDR3 in DNA: TGTGCCTGGAGTTCAACAGGGGAAGCTTTCTTT. Translating it yields CAWSSTGEAFF.

The chain carries TRBV5-1 and TRBJ2-3, with 8 positions matching TRBD1. J lost 1 base, V lost 7 bases, and 5 bases had no gene match. The CDR3 has 14 residues. Germline-derived CDR1 and CDR2 are SGHRS and YFSETQ. This chain's CDR3 is CASDRGGGTDTQYF. For the CDR3, the DNA is TGCGCCAGCGACAGGGGTGGCGGCACAGATACGCAGTATTTT.

This chain links TRBV6-5 with TRBJ1-2, with TRBD1 matching 7 bases. The trim removed 8 bases at V and 8 bases at J, leaving 11 bases unmatched. The CDR3 loop spans 13 amino acids. Per germline, CDR1 MNHEY and CDR2 SVGAGI. The CDR3 DNA follows: TGTGCCAGCGGAAAACAGGGGATGGGGGGCTACACCTTC. This translates into CASGKQGMGGYTF.

As regards this clone: One end of the junction fails to match germline, which may point to a read error. The chain links TRBV19 to TRBJ1-2; D is uncertain. Germline-derived CDR1 and CDR2 are LNHDA and SQIVND (reference sequence). This CDR3 region has 14 residues. The CDR3 spells CASSVEINGPGYTF. The CDR3 bases are TGTGCCAGTAGTGTAGAAATCAACGGTCCTGGCTACACCTTC.

The chain recombines TRBV7-9 with TRBJ2-6; TRBD2 might be the D (6 bases). Germline V gene lookup returns CDR1 SEHNR and CDR2 FQNEAQ (reference sequence). The CDR3 sequence is 19 residues long. Trimming took 3 bases from V and 0 from J, leaving 18 bases between them. The CDR3: CASSFGGLSQFSGANVLTF. The CDR3 coding sequence is TGTGCCAGCAGCTTCGGGGGACTTAGTCAATTCTCTGGGGCCAACGTCCTGACTTTC.

The CDR3 bases are TGTGCCTGCCAGGAGGTAGCGAACACCGGGGAGCTGTTTTTT. Translating gives CACQEVANTGELFF. The chain carries TRBV19 and TRBJ2-2; maybe TRBD2 (5 bases). With 11 bases removed from V and 0 bases from J, the gap between germline ends came to 13 bases. CDR3 length: 14 amino acids. Germline CDR1 reads LNHDA; CDR2 reads SQIVND (reference sequence).

The gene calls are TRBV6-1 and TRBJ1-2; D remains unclear. Trimming removed 2 bases at V and 4 bases at J, with 14 bases between. The CDR3 runs 15 residues. The germline CDR1 and CDR2 sequences are MNHNS and SASEGT. CDR3 sequence (DNA): TGTGCCAGCAGTGAACTCAGACTAAGAAGCTATGGCTACACCTTC. Amino acid sequence: CASSELRLRSYGYTF.

This chain uses TRBV19 with TRBJ2-1; D uncertain. This CDR3 comprises 17 residues. V lost 4 bases and J lost 2, with 18 bases in between. Germline V lookup: CDR1 LNHDA, CDR2 SQIVND (reference sequence). The CDR3 spells CASSTPRRPQPYNEQFF. Written as DNA, the CDR3 is TGTGCCAGTAGTACCCCCCGGCGGCCGCAACCCTACAATGAGCAGTTCTTC.

This clone occurred once. The V gene is TRBV10-3, the J gene TRBJ2-5, with 8 bases lining up with TRBD1. This CDR3 region has 14 residues. Germline CDR1 ENHRY, CDR2 SYGVKD. The ends lost 7 bases at V and 5 bases at J; junction bases unmatched: 9. The CDR3 sequence: CAITSGTGRETQYF. The CDR3 DNA sequence: TGTGCCATCACCTCGGGGACAGGCAGGGAGACCCAGTACTTC.

The CDR3 reads CASTPDRGLSIYGYTF. The CDR3 nucleotides are TGTGCCAGCACCCCTGACAGGGGGCTGAGTATCTACGGCTACACCTTC. V is TRBV27 and J is TRBJ1-2; 10 nucleotides line up with TRBD1. V shed 7 bases, J shed 8 bases, and the junction held 16 bases outside the gene matches. The CDR3 is 16 residues long. CDR1 and CDR2 from the germline V gene are MNHEY and SMNVEV (reference sequence).

This clone appeared once. The CDR3 DNA reads TGTGCCAGCACCCCCGAGGAGACCCACTACGAGCAGTACTTC. Translation: CASTPEETHYEQYF. The V call is TRBV2, the J call TRBJ2-7; D ambiguous. Germline-derived CDR1 and CDR2 are SNHLY and FYNNEI. The V end lost 7 bases, the J end lost 3 bases, and 16 bases lay between the germline ends. This CDR3 is 14 amino acids long.

The chain carries TRBV10-1 and TRBJ2-1; 10 bases match TRBD1. Trimming took 6 bases from V and 3 from J; bases not matched to a gene: 14. The V gene's germline CDR1 is WNHNN and CDR2 SYGVQD (reference sequence). CDR3 length: 18 residues. CDR3 in amino acids: CASSRHGAGTGDYNEQFF. CDR3 nucleotide sequence: TGCGCCAGCAGCCGTCATGGAGCCGGGACAGGGGACTACAATGAGCAGTTCTTC.

This chain links TRBV5-1 with TRBJ2-7, with D perhaps TRBD2 (6 bases). The CDR3 consists of 13 residues. Germline CDR1 is SGHRS and CDR2 is YFSETQ. The V and J ends lost 4 bases and 5 bases respectively, with 13 bases between them. The CDR3 sequence is CASSRVPGDEQYF. DNA for the CDR3: TGCGCCAGCAGCCGCGTACCGGGGGACGAGCAGTACTTC.

This chain joins TRBV29-1 and TRBJ2-3, with a possible D match to TRBD1 (5 bases). Germline CDR1 SQVTM, CDR2 ANQGSEA. The CDR3 extends over 15 amino acids. Trimming removed 1 base at V and 0 bases at J, with 11 bases between. CDR3 sequence: CSVEVQGTSTDTQYF. Here the CDR3 DNA reads TGCAGCGTTGAAGTGCAGGGAACAAGCACAGATACGCAGTATTTT.